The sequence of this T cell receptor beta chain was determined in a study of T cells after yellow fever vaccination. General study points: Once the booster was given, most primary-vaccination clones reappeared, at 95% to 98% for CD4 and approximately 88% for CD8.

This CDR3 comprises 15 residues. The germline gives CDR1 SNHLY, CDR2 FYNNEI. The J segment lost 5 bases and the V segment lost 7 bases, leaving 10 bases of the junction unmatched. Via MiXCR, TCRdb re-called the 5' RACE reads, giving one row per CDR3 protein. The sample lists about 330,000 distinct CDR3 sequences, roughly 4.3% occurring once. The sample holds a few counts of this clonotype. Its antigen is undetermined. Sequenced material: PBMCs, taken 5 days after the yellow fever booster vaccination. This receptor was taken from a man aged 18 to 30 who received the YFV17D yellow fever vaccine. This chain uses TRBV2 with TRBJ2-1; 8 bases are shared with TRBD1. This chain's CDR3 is CASKFPGQANNEQFF. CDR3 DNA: TGTGCCAGCAAATTTCCGGGACAGGCTAACAATGAGCAGTTCTTC.